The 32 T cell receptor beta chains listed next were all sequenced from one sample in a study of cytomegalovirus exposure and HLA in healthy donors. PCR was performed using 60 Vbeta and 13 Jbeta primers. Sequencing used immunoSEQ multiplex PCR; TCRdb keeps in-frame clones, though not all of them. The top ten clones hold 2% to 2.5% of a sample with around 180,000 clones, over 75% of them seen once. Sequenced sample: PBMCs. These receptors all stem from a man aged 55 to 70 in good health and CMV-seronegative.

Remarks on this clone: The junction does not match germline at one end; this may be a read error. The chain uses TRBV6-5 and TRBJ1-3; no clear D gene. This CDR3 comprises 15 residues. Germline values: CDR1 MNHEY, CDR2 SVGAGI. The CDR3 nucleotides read TGTGCCAGCAGTTACAGAGGGCAGGTTGGAGACACCATATATTTT. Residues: CASSYRGQVGDTIYF.

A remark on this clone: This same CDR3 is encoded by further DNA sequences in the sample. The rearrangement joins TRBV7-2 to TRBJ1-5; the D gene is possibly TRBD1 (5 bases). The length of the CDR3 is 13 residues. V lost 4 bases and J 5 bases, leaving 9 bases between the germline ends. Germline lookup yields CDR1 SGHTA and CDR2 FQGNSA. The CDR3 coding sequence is TGTGCCAGCAGCTCCCAGGGTGATCAGCCCCAGCATTTT. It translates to CASSSQGDQPQHF.

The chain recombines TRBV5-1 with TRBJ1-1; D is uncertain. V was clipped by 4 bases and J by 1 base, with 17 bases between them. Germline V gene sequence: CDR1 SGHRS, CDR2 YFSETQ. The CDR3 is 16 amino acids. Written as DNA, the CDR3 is TGCGCCAGCAGCCTCCAGTACCGGGTTTCGAACACTGAAGCTTTCTTT. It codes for CASSLQYRVSNTEAFF.

DNA for the CDR3: TGTGCCAGCCTTCCGGGGGGAAGCGGCGACAAGGGGCAGTTCTTC. This gives the protein CASLPGGSGDKGQFF. This chain connects TRBV7-9 to TRBJ2-1; 7 nucleotides line up with TRBD2. V was pared by 8 bases and J by 12 bases, with 19 bases of the junction left unmatched. CDR3 size: 15 residues. Germline-derived CDR1 and CDR2 are SEHNR and FQNEAQ (reference sequence).

The CDR3, as DNA: TGTGCCAGTAGTATCGGTCAGGTTAACTATGGCTACACCTTC. Its protein product is CASSIGQVNYGYTF. The chain couples TRBV19 to TRBJ1-2, with D unclear. The V end was cut by 3 bases, the J end by 1 base, with 9 bases between. The CDR3 runs to 14 residues. CDR1 is LNHDA and CDR2 is SQIVND in the germline V gene (reference sequence).

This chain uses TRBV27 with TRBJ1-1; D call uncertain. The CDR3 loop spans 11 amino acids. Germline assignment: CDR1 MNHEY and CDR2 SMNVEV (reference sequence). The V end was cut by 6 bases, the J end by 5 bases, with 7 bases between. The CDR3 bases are TGTGCCAGCAGCTCGGGGACTGAAGCTTTCTTT. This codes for CASSSGTEAFF.

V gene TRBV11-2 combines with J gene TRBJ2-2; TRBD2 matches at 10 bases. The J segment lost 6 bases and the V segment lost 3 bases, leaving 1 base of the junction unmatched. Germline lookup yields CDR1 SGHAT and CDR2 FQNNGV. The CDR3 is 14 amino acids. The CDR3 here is CASSLGLASGELFF. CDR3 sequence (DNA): TGTGCCAGCAGCTTGGGACTAGCGTCCGGGGAGCTGTTTTTT.

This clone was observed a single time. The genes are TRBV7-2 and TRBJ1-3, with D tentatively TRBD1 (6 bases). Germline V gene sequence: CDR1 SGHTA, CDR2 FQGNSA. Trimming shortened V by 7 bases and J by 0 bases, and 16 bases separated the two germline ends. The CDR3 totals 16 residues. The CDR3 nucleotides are TGTGCCAGCACCCTCCCCGGACAGCTCTCTGGAAACACCATATATTTT. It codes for CASTLPGQLSGNTIYF.

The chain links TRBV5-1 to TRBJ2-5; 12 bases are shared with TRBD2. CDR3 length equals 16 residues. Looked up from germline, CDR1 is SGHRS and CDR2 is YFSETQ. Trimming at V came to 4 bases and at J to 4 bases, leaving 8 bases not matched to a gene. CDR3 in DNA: TGCGCCAGCAGCCCTCCTAGCGGGGGGGGAGGAGAGACCCAGTACTTC. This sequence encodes CASSPPSGGGGETQYF.

The CDR3 DNA reads as TGTGCCAGCTCACCTCAGGGGGTGGACACTGAAGCTTTCTTT. Amino acids: CASSPQGVDTEAFF. The chain uses TRBV18 and TRBJ1-1, with 7 nucleotides matching TRBD1. Germline trimming cut 3 bases from V and 3 bases from J; bases unmatched to any gene: 4. CDR3 length equals 14 residues. Per the germline V gene, CDR1 is KGHSH and CDR2 is LQKENI.

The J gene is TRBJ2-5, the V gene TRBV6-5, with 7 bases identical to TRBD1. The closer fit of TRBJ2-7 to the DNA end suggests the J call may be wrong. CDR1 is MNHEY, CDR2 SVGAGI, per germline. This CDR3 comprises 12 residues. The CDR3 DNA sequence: TGTGCCAGCAGGGCAGGGGGCTACGAGCAGTACTTC. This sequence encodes CASRAGGYEQYF.

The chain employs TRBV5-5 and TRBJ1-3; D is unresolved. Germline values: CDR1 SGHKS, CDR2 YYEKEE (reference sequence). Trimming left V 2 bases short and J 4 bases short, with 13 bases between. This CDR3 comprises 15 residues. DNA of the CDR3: TGTGCCAGCAGCTTTCTTAGCGATTCCGGAAACACCATATATTTT. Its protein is CASSFLSDSGNTIYF. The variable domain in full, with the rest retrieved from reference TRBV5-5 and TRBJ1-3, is DAGVTQSPTHLIKTRGQQVTLRCSPISGHKSVSWYQQVLGQGPQFIFQYYEKEERGRGNFPDRFSARQFPNYSSELNVNALLLGDSALYLCASSFLSDSGNTIYFGEGSWLTVV.

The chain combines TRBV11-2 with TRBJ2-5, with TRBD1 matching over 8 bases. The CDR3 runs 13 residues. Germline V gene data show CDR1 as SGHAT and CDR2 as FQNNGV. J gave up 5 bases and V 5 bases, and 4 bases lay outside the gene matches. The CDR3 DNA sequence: TGTGCCAGCAGCCCGAGGGACAGGGAGACCCAGTACTTC. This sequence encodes CASSPRDRETQYF. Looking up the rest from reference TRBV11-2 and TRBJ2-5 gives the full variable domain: EAGVAQSPRYKIIEKRQSVAFWCNPISGHATLYWYQQILGQGPKLLIQFQNNGVVDDSQLPKDRFSAERLKGVDSTLKIQPAKLEDSAVYLCASSPRDRETQYFGPGTRLLVL.

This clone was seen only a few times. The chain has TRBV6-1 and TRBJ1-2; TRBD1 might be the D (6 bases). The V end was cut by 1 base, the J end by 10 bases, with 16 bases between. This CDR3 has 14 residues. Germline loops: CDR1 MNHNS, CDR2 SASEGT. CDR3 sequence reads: CASSEGGQNRDYTF. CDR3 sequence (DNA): TGTGCCAGCAGTGAAGGCGGACAGAACCGGGACTACACCTTC.

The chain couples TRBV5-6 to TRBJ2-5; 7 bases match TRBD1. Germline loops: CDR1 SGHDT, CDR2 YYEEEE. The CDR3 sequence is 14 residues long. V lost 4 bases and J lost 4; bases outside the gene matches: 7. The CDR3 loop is CASSRTGGGETQYF. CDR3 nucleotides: TGTGCCAGCAGCCGGACAGGCGGCGGAGAGACCCAGTACTTC.

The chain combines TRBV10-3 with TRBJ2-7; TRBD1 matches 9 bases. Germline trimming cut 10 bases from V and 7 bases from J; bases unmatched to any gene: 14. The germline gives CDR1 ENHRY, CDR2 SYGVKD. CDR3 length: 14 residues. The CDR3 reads CATKNRDRVWEQYF. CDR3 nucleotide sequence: TGTGCCACAAAAAACCGGGACAGGGTCTGGGAGCAGTACTTC.

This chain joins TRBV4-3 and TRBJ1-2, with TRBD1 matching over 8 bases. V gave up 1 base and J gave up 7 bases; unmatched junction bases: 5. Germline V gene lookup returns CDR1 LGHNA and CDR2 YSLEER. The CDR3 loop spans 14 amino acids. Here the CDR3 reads CASSQAQGASGYTF. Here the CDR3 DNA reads TGCGCCAGCAGCCAAGCCCAGGGGGCGTCTGGCTACACCTTC.

The CDR3 is CASSSVRGYGYTF. CDR3 in DNA: TGTGCCAGCAGCTCTGTGCGGGGCTATGGCTACACCTTC. The chain has TRBV5-6 and TRBJ1-2; D is uncertain. Trimming took 3 bases from V and 4 from J, leaving 10 bases between them. Germline CDR1 is SGHDT and CDR2 is YYEEEE. There are 13 residues in the CDR3.

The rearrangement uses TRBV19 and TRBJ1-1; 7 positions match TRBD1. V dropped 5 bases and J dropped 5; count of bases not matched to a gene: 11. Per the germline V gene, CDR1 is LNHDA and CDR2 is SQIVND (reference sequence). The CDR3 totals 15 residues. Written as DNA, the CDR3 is TGTGCCAGTAGTTCGTTTCACAGGGGACGGACTGAAGCTTTCTTT. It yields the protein CASSSFHRGRTEAFF.

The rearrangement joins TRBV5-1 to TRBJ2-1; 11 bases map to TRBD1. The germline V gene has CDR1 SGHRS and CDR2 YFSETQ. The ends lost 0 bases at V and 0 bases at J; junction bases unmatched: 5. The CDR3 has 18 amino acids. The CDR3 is CASSLATGTGGSYNEQFF. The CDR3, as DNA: TGCGCCAGCAGCTTGGCCACCGGGACAGGGGGCTCCTACAATGAGCAGTTCTTC. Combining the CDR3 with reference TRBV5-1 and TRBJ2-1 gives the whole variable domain KAGVTQTPRYLIKTRGQQVTLSCSPISGHRSVSWYQQTPGQGLQFLFEYFSETQRNKGNFPGRFSGRQFSNSRSEMNVSTLELGDSALYLCASSLATGTGGSYNEQFFGPGTRLTVL.

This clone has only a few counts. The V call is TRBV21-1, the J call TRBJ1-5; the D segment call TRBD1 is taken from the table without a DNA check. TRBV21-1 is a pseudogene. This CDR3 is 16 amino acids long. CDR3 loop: CASSKVGQGRNQPQNF. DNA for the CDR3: TGTGCCAGCAGCAAAGTTGGACAGGGCAGAAATCAGCCCCAGAATTTT.

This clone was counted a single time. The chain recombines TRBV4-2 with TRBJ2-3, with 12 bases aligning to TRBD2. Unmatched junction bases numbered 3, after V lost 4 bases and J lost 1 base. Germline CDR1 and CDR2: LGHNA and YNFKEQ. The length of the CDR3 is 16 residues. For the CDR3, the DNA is TGTGCCAGCAGCCCTCTAGCGGGAGGGCGCACAGATACGCAGTATTTT. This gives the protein CASSPLAGGRTDTQYF.

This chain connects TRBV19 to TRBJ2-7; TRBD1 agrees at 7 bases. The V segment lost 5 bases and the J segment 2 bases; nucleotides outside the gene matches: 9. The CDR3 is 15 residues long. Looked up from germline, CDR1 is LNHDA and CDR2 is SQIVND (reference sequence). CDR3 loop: CASSAQSGTAYEQYF. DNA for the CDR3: TGTGCCAGTAGTGCCCAATCCGGGACAGCCTACGAGCAGTACTTC.

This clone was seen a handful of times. CDR3 residues: CASTRGLAGETQYF. The CDR3 region has the DNA TGTGCCAGCACCCGCGGACTAGCGGGAGAGACCCAGTACTTC. V and J are TRBV2 and TRBJ2-5, with 11 nucleotides matching TRBD2. Germline CDR1 reads SNHLY; CDR2 reads FYNNEI. The CDR3 totals 14 residues. J gave up 4 bases and V 7 bases, and 5 bases lay outside the gene matches.

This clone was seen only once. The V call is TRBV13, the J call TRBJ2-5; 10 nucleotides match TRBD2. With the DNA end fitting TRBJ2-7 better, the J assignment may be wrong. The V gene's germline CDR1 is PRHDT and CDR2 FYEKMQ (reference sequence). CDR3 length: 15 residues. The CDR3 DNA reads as TGTGCCAGCAGCTTAGAACTAGCGGGACACTACGAGCAGTACTTC. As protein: CASSLELAGHYEQYF.

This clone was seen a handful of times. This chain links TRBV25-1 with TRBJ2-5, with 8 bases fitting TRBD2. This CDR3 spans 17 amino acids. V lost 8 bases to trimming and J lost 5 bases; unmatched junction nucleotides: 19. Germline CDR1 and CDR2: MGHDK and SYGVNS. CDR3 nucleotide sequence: TGTGCCAGCGTGGGGGGACTAGTCATATCCCAGGGGGAGACCCAGTACTTC. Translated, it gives CASVGGLVISQGETQYF.

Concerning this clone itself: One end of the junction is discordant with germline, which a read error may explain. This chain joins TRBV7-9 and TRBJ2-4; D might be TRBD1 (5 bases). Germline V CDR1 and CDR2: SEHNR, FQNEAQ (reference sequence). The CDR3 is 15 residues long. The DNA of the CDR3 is TGTGCCAGCAGCCTCCGCGTGACAGCCGAAAACATTCAGTACTTC. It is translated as CASSLRVTAENIQYF. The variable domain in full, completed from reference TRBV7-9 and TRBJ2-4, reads DTGVSQNPRHKITKRGQNVTFRCDPISEHNRLYWYRQTLGQGPEFLTYFQNEAQLEKSRLLSDRFSAERPKGSFSTLEIQRTEQGDSAMYLCASSLRVTAENIQYFGAGTRLSVL.

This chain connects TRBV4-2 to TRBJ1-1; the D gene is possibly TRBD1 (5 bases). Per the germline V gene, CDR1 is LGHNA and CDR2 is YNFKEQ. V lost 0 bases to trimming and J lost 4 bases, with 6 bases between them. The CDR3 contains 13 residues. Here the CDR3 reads CASSQDGGTEAFF. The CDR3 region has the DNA TGTGCCAGCAGCCAAGACGGGGGCACTGAAGCTTTCTTT.

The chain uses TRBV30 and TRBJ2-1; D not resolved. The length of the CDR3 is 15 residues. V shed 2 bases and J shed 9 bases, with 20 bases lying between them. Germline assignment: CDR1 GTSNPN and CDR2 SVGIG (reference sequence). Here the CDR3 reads CAWSSFGTGPSEQFF. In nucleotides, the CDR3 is TGTGCCTGGAGTAGCTTCGGAACGGGTCCCAGTGAGCAGTTCTTC.

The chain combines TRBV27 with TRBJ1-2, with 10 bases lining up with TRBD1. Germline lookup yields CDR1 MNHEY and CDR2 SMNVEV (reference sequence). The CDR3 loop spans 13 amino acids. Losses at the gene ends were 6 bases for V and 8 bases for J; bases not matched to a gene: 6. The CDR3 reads CASSSGQGVGYTF. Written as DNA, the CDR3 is TGTGCCAGCAGCTCTGGACAGGGGGTGGGCTACACCTTC.

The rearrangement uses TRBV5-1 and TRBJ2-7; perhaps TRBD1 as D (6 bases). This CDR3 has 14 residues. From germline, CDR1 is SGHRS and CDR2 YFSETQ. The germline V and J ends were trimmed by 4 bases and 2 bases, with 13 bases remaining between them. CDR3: CASSLQGDPYEQYF. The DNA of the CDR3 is TGCGCCAGCAGCCTACAGGGAGATCCCTACGAGCAGTACTTC.

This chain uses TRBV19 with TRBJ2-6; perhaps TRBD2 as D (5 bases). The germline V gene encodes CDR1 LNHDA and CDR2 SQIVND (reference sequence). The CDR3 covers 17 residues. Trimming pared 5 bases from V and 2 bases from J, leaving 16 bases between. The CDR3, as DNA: TGTGCCAGTAGTCCCGCCAGTATCGGGGCTGGGGCCAACGTCCTGACTTTC. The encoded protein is CASSPASIGAGANVLTF. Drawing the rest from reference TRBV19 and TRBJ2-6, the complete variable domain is DGGITQSPKYLFRKEGQNVTLSCEQNLNHDAMYWYRQDPGQGLRLIYYSQIVNDFQKGDIAEGYSVSREKKESFPLTVTSAQKNPTAFYLCASSPASIGAGANVLTFGAGSRLTVL.